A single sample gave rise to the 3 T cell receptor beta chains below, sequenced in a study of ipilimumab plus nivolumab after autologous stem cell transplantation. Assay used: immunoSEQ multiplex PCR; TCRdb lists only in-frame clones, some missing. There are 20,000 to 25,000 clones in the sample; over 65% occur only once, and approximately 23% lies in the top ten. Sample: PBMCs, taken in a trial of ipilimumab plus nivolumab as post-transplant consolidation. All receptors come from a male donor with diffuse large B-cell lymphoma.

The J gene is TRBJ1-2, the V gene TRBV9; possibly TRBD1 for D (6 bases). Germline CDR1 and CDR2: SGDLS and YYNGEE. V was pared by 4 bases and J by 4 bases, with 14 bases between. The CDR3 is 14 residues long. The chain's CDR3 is CASSPEGGAYGYTF. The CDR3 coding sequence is TGTGCCAGCAGCCCTGAGGGGGGGGCCTATGGCTACACCTTC.

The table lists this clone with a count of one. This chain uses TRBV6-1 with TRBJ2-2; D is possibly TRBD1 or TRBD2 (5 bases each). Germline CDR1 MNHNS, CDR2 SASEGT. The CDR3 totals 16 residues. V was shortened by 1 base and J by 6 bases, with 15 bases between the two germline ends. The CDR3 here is CASSEVGAGNPGELFF. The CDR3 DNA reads TGTGCCAGCAGTGAAGTTGGGGCGGGCAACCCCGGGGAGCTGTTTTTT.

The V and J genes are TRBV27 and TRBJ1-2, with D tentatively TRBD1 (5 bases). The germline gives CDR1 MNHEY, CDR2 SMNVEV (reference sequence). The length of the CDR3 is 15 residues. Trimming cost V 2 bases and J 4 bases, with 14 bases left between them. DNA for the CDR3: TGTGCCAGCAGTTTAAGGAACGGGGGGGGCTATGGCTACACCTTC. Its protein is CASSLRNGGGYGYTF.